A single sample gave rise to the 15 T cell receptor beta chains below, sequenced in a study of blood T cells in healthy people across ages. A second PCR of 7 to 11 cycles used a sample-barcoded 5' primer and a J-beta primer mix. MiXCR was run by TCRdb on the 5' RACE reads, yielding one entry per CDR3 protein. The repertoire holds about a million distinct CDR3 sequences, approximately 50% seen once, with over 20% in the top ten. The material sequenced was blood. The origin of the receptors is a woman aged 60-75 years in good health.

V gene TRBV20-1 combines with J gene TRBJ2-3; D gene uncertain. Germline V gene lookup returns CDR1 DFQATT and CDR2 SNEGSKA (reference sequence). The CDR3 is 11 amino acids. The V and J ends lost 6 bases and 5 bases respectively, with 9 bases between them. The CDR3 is CSAPPGDTQYF. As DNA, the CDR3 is TGCAGTGCCCCCCCCGGAGATACGCAGTATTTT.

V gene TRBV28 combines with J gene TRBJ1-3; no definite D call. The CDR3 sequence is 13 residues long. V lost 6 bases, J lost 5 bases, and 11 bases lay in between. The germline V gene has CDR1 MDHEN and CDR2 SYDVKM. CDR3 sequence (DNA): TGTGCCAGCAGCGAAGAGTTTAGAAACACCATATATTTT. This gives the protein CASSEEFRNTIYF. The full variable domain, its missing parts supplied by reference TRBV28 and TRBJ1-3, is DVKVTQSSRYLVKRTGEKVFLECVQDMDHENMFWYRQDPGLGLRLIYFSYDVKMKEKGDIPEGYSVSREKKERFSLILESASTNQTSMYLCASSEEFRNTIYFGEGSWLTVV.

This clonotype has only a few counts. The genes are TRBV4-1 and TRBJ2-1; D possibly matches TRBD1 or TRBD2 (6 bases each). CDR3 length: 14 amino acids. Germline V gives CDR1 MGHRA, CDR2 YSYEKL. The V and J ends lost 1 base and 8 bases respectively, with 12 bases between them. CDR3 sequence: CASSQVGGGHEQFF. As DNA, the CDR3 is TGCGCCAGCAGCCAAGTCGGGGGCGGCCATGAGCAGTTCTTC.

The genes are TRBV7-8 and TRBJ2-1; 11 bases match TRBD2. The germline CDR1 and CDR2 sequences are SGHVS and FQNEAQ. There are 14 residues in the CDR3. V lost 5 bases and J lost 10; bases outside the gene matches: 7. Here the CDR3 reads CASSGTSGLSEQFF. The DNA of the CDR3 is TGTGCCAGCAGCGGGACTAGCGGCCTCTCGGAGCAGTTCTTC.

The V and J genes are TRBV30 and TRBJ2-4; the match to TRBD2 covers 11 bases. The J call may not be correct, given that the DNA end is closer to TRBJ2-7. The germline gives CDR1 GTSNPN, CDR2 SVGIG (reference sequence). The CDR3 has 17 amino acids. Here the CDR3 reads CAWSAPHLAGGSYEQYF. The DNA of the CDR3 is TGTGCCTGGAGTGCCCCTCATCTAGCGGGAGGCTCCTACGAGCAGTACTTC.

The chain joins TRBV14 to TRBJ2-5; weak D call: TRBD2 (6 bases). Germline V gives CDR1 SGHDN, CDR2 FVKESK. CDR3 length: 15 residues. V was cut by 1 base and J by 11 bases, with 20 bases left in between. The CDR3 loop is CASSQGGSGLNEQYF. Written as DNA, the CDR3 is TGTGCCAGCAGCCAAGGAGGGAGCGGGCTTAATGAGCAGTACTTC.

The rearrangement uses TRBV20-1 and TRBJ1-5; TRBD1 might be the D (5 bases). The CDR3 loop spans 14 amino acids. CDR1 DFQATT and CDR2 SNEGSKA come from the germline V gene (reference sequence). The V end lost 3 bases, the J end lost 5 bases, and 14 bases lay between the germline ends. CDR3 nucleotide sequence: TGCAGTGCTAGTGGGGGGTTCTCTTATCAGCCCCAGCATTTT. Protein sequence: CSASGGFSYQPQHF.

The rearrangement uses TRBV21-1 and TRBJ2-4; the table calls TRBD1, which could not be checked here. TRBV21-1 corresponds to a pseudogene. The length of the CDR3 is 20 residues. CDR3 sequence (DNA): TGTGCCAGCAGCAAAGCTCGGGTCCCCGGACCGCAGCTAGCCAAAAACATTCAGTACTTC. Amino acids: CASSKARVPGPQLAKNIQYF.

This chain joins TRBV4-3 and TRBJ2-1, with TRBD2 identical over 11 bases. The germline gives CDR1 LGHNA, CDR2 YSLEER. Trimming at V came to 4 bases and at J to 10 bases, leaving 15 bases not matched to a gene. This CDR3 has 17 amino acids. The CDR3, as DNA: TGCGCCAGCAGCCTCTCGCGAACTAGCGGGAGACCCTGGGAGCAGTTCTTC. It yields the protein CASSLSRTSGRPWEQFF.

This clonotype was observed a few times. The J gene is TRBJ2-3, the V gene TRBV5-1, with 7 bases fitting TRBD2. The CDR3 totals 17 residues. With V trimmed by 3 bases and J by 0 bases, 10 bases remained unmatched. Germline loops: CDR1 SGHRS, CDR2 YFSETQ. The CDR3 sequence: CASSSRRDYTSTDTQYF. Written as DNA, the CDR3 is TGCGCCAGCAGCTCCCGGCGGGACTACACTAGCACAGATACGCAGTATTTT.

The CDR3, as DNA: TGTGCCAGCAACATTTCCCCAGGGATGGGGGGCTACACCTTC. Its translation is CASNISPGMGGYTF. The chain uses TRBV14 and TRBJ1-2; possible D gene TRBD1, 5 bases. Trimming took 7 bases from V and 8 from J, leaving 20 bases between them. This CDR3 region has 14 residues. The germline gives CDR1 SGHDN, CDR2 FVKESK.

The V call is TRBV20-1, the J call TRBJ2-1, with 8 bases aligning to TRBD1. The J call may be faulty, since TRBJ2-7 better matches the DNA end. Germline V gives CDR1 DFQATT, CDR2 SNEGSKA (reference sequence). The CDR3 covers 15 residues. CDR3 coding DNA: TGCAGTGCCCGGACAGGGACGCTCTCCTACAATGAGCAGTACTTC. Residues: CSARTGTLSYNEQYF.

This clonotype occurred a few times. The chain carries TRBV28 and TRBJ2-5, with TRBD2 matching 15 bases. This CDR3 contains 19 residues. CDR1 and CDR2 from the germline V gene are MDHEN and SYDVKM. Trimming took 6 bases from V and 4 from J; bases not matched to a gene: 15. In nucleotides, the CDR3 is TGTGCCAGCAGGACAGACTTCGGGACTAGCGGGAGGCTGCGAGAGACCCAGTACTTC. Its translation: CASRTDFGTSGRLRETQYF.

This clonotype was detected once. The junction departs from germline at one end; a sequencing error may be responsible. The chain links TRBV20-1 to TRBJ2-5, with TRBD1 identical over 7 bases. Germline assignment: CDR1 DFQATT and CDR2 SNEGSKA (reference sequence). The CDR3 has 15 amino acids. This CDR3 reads CSAAVLGTAQGTQYF. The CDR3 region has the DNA TGCAGTGCTGCGGTACTCGGGACAGCCCAAGGGACCCAGTACTTC.

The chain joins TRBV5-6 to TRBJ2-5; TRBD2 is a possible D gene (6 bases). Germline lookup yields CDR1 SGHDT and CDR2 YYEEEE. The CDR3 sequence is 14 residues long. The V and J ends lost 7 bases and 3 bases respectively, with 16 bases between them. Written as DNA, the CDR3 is TGTGCCAGCTGGAGGGCTAGTCCTAAAGAGACCCAGTACTTC. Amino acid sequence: CASWRASPKETQYF.